This TCR beta chain was observed in a study of T cell repertoires in cytomegalovirus infection. Study background: In public TCR beta signatures, there were indications of both CMV infection and matching HLA type.

TCRdb independently ran MiXCR on the reads; one entry per CDR3 protein. Of around 440,000 distinct CDR3 sequences in the sample, about 11% were seen once. V lost 2 bases to trimming and J lost 7 bases; unmatched junction nucleotides: 2. This CDR3 spans 12 amino acids. Germline CDR1 GTSNPN, CDR2 SVGIG (reference sequence). Overall study results and limits: Cumulated frequencies of public TCR beta families served to identify carriers of CMV plus the relevant HLA. HLA-C-restricted CMV clonotypes gave the most frequent clonotype in two of eight donors.

Remarks on this clonotype: What it recognizes is unknown.

The sequenced sample consisted of PBMCs. This rearrangement joins TRBV30 to TRBJ2-1; 7 nucleotides agree with TRBD1. This clonotype was obtained from a human donor in good health (CMV status not recorded). Some clones in this sample may be carry-over from other donors' samples. CDR3 sequence: CAWSRDSNEQFF. CDR3 nucleotide sequence: TGTGCCTGGAGTAGGGACAGTAATGAGCAGTTCTTC.